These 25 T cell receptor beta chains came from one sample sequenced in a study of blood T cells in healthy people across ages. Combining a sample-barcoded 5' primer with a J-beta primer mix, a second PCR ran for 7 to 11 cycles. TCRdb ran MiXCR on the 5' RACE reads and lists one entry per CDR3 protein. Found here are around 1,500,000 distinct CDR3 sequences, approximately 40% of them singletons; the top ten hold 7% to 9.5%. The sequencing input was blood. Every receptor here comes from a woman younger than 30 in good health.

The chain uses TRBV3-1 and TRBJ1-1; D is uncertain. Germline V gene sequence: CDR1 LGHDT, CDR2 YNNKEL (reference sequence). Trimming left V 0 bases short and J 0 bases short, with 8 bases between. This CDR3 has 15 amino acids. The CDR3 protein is CASSQEPRLNTEAFF. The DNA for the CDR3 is TGTGCCAGCAGCCAAGAACCCAGGCTGAACACTGAAGCTTTCTTT. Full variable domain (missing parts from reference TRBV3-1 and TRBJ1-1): DTAVSQTPKYLVTQMGNDKSIKCEQNLGHDTMYWYKQDSKKFLKIMFSYNNKELIINETVPNRFSPKSPDKAHLNLHINSLELGDSAVYFCASSQEPRLNTEAFFGQGTRLTVV.

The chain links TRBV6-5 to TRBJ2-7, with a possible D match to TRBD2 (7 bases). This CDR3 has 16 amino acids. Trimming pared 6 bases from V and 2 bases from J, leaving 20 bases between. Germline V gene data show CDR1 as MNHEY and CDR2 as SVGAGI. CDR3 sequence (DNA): TGTGCCAGCAGCACCCCTAGGGAGGGGGTACCCTACGAGCAGTACTTC. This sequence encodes CASSTPREGVPYEQYF.

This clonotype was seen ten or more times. CDR3 sequence: CSGDRGNTEAFF. The DNA of the CDR3 is TGCAGCGGGGACAGGGGGAACACTGAAGCTTTCTTT. This chain connects TRBV29-1 to TRBJ1-1, with TRBD1 matching 10 bases. V lost 7 bases, J lost 1 base, and 0 bases stayed unmatched. The CDR3 is 12 residues long. Germline V gene lookup returns CDR1 SQVTM and CDR2 ANQGSEA.

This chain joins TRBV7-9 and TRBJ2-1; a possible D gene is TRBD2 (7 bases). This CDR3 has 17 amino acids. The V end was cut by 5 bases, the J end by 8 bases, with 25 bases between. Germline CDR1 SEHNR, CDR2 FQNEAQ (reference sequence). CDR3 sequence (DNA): TGTGCCAGCAGCCCGATTACAACTAGCGCGAACAGGGATGAGCAGTTCTTC. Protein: CASSPITTSANRDEQFF.

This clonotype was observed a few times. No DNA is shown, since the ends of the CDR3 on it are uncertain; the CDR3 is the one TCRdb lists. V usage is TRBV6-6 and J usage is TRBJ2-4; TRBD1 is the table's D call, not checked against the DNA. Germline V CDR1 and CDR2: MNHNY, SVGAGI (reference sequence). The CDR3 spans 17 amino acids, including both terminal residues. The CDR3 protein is CASSSSGGSPGKNIQYF.

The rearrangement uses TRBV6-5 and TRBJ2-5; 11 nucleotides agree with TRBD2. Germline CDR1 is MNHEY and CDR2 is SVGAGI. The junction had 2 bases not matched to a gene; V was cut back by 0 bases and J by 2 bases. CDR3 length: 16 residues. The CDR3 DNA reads TGTGCCAGCAGTTACTCTCCTAGCGGGAGGCAAGAGACCCAGTACTTC. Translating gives CASSYSPSGRQETQYF.

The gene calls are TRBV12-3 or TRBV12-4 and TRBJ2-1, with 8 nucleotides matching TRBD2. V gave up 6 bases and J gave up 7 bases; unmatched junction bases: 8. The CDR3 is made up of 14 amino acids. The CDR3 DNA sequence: TGTGCCAGCAGGGATACGGGGGGGAGTAATGAGCAGTTCTTC. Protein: CASRDTGGSNEQFF.

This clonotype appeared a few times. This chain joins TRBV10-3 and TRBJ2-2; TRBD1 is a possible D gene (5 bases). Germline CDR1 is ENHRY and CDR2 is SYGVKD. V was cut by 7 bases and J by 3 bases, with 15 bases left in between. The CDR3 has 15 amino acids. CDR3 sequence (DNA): TGTGCCATCACCGATCAGGGATTCGACACCGGGGAGCTGTTTTTT. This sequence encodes CAITDQGFDTGELFF.

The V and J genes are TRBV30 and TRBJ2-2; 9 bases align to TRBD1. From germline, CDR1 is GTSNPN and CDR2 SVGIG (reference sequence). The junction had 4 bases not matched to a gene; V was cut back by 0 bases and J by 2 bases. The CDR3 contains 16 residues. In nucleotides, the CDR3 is TGTGCCTGGAGTGTACTGGACAGGGGTAACACCGGGGAGCTGTTTTTT. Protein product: CAWSVLDRGNTGELFF.

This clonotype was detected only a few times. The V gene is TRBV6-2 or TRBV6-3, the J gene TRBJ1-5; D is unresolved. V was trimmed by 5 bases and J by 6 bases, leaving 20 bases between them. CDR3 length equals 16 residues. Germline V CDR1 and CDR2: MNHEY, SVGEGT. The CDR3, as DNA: TGTGCCAGCAGTCAAACCGGGCCCGTTCCAGCTCAGCCCCAGCATTTT. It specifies CASSQTGPVPAQPQHF.

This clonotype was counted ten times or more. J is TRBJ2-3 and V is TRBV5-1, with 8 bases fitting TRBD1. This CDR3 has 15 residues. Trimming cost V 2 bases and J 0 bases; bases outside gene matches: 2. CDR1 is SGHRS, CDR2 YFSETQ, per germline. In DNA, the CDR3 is TGCGCCAGCAGCTTCAGGGGGCAAAGCACAGATACGCAGTATTTT. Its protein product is CASSFRGQSTDTQYF. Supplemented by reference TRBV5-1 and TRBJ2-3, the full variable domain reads KAGVTQTPRYLIKTRGQQVTLSCSPISGHRSVSWYQQTPGQGLQFLFEYFSETQRNKGNFPGRFSGRQFSNSRSEMNVSTLELGDSALYLCASSFRGQSTDTQYFGPGTRLTVL.

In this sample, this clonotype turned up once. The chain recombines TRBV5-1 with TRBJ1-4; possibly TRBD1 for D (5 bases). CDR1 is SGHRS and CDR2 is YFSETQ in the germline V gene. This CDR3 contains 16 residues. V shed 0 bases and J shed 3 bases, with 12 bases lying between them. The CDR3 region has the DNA TGCGCCAGCAGCTTGGAGGCGCAGGGATCTAATGAAAAACTGTTTTTT. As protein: CASSLEAQGSNEKLFF.

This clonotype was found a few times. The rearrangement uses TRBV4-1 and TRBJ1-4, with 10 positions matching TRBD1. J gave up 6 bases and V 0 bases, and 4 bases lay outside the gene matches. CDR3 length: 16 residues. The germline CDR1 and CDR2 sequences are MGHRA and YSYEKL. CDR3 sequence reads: CASSQDLTGGYEKLFF. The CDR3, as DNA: TGCGCCAGCAGCCAAGACCTGACAGGGGGCTATGAAAAACTGTTTTTT.

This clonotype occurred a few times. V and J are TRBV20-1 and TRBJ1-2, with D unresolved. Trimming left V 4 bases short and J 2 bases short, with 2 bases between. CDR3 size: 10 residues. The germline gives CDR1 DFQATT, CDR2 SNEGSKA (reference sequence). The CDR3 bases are TGCAGTGCTAAAAACTATGGCTACACCTTC. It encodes CSAKNYGYTF.

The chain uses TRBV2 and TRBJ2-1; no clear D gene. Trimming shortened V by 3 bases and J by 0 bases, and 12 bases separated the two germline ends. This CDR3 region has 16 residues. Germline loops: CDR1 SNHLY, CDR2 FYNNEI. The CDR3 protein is CASSETRQNSYNEQFF. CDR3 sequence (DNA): TGTGCCAGCAGTGAGACGCGGCAGAACTCCTACAATGAGCAGTTCTTC.

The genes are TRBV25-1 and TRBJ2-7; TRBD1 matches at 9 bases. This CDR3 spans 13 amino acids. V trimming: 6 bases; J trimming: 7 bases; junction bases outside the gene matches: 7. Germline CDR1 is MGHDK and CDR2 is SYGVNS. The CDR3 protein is CASSWTGEREQYF. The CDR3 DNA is TGTGCCAGCAGCTGGACAGGGGAGAGGGAGCAGTACTTC.

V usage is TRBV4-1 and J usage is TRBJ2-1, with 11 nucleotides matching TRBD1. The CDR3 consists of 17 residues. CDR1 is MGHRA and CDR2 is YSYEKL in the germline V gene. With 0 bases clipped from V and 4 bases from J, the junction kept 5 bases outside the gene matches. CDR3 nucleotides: TGCGCCAGCAGCCAAGACGGACAGGGGGCCAGTTACAATGAGCAGTTCTTC. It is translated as CASSQDGQGASYNEQFF.

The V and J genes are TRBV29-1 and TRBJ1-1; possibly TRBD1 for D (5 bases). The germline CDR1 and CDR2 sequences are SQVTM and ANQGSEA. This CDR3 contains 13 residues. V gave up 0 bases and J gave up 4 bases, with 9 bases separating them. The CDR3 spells CSVEEGVGTEAFF. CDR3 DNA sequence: TGCAGCGTTGAAGAAGGGGTGGGCACTGAAGCTTTCTTT.

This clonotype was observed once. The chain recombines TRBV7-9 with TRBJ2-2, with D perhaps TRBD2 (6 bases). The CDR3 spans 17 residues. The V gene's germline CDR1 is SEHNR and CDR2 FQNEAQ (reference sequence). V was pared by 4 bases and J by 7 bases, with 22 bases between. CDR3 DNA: TGTGCCAGCAGCTACACGGCCCCGACTAGATATGACGGGGAGCTGTTTTTT. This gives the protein CASSYTAPTRYDGELFF.

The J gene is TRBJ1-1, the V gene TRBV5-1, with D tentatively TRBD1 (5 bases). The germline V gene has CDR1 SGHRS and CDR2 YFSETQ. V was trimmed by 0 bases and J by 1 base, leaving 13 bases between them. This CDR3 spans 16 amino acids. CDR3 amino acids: CASSLGPGQENTEAFF. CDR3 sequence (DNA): TGCGCCAGCAGCTTGGGGCCAGGGCAAGAGAACACTGAAGCTTTCTTT.

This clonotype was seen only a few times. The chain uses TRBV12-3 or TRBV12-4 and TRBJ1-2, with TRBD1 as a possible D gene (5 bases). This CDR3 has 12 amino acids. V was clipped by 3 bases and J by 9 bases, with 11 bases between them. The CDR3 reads CASSFGRGSYTF. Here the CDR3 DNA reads TGTGCCAGCAGTTTCGGAAGGGGTAGCTACACCTTC.

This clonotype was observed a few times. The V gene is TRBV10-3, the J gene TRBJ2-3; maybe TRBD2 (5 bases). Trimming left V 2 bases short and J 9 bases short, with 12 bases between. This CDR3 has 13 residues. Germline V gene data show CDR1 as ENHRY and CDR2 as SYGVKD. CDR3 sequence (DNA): TGTGCCATCAGTGAGGTGGAACTAGGGACGCAGTATTTT. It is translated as CAISEVELGTQYF.

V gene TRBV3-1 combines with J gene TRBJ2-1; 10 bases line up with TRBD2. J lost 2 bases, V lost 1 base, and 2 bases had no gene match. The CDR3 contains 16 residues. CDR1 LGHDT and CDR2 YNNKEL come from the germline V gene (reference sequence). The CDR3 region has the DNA TGTGCCAGCAGCCAAGTAAGCGGGGGGGCCTACAATGAGCAGTTCTTC. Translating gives CASSQVSGGAYNEQFF.

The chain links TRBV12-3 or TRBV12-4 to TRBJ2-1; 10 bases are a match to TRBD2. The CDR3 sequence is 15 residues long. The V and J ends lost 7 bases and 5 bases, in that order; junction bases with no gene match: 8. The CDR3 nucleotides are TGTGCCAGCATTACTAGCGGGACTACTCACAATGAGCAGTTCTTC. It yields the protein CASITSGTTHNEQFF.

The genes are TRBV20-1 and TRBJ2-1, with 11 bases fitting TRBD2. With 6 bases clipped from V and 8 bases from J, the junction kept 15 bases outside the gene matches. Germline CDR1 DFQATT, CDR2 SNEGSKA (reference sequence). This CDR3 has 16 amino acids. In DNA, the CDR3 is TGCAGTGCCCCCCGACTAGCGGGATTATTCCGCCATGAGCAGTTCTTC. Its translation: CSAPRLAGLFRHEQFF.